The following is a T cell receptor (beta chain) sequence with its context. What it recognizes is unknown. This specimen belongs to a study of Ad26.COV2.S vaccination and SARS-CoV-2 variants. Overall study findings and caveats: The analyses of TCR breadth and depth may have understated the size of total T cell responses. After vaccination, substantial breadth of spike-specific CD8+ and CD4+ responses was reported.

Assay: immunoSEQ multiplex PCR; the TCRdb copy retains only in-frame clones and omits some. This sample has over 400,000 clones; about 90% occur once, and the top ten carry about 4.1%. Treatment described: roughly 20 received Ad26.COV2.S at low or high dose, single or two shots; about 5 received placebo; per-sample allocation not given. Sampling happened 63 days after the first vaccine or placebo injection. This clonotype was obtained from a person between 18 and 65 years old who received the Ad26.COV2.S COVID-19 vaccine or a placebo. This specimen was peripheral blood, taken in a trial of Ad26.COV2.S vaccine versus placebo.

CDR3 sequence: CASRGLAGGPVRDEQFF. The CDR3 coding sequence is TGTGCCAGCAGGGGACTAGCGGGAGGGCCGGTGAGGGATGAGCAGTTCTTC. V and J are TRBV27 and TRBJ2-1, with TRBD2 identical over 16 bases. This CDR3 region has 17 residues. Germline V lookup: CDR1 MNHEY, CDR2 SMNVEV (reference sequence). J lost 8 bases, V lost 6 bases, and 10 bases had no gene match.